What follows describes a single TCR beta chain. As yet, its antigen is unknown. The data were produced by immunoSEQ multiplex PCR, yet TCRdb's version contains in-frame clones alone and is incomplete. Of about 180,000 clones in the sample, around 91% are singletons; the top ten hold 6.9%. These data come from a study of T cell responses to AZD1222 COVID-19 vaccine. Whole-study results and caveats: Donors were chiefly white British, with a greater number of females, and clonal diversity was perhaps underestimated.

After removal of 5 bases from V and 6 bases from J, the junction contained 6 bases not matched to a gene. Germline V gene lookup returns CDR1 MNHEY and CDR2 SVGAGI. CDR3 length: 13 amino acids. The input for sequencing was peripheral blood, taken on day 0 of AZD1222 vaccination. The receptor was isolated from an adult in good health. This chain joins TRBV6-5 and TRBJ1-1; TRBD1 matches 7 bases. The CDR3 nucleotides read TGTGCCAGCAGTCCACCGACAGGGTCTGAAGCTTTCTTT. Translating gives CASSPPTGSEAFF.